These T cell receptor beta chains were read from a single sample in a study of regulatory T cells in long-lasting Graves disease. In TCRdb, the multiplex PCR reads were re-called with MiXCR into one record per CDR3 protein. The sample gives 350,000 to 550,000 distinct CDR3 sequences, 11% to 15% of which show up once; approximately 17% is in the top ten. The data were also submitted as part of a second study, on T cells in Graves' hyperthyroidism and ophthalmopathy.

Sequences were derived from peripheral blood mononuclear cells (PBMCs), sampled at new diagnosis, from a patient treated with antithyroid drugs. The receptors here all came from a woman aged 45 to 65 with Graves disease. Both conserved end residues are part of each CDR3. A D gene is named only where the DNA matches it firmly. Where a row states a size, it is once, few, many or the class of an expanded clone; other rows omit it.

J,size,V,D,DNA,CDR3
TRBJ2-7,.,TRBV7-9,.,TGTGCCAGCAGCTTAGTATCGGGAAACTCCTACGAGCAGTACTTC,CASSLVSGNSYEQYF
TRBJ2-1,many,TRBV7-6,TRBD2,TGTGCCAGCAGCTTAGACCACCTAGGAAGCGGGAGGGCCGCCAATGAGCAGTTCTTC,CASSLDHLGSGRAANEQFF
TRBJ2-7,.,TRBV12-3/TRBV12-4,TRBD2,TGTGCCAGCCGGGGGGGAATCGGGTACGAGCAGTACTTC,CASRGGIGYEQYF
TRBJ1-1,many,TRBV3-1,.,TGTGCCAGCAGCCAAGATCCTACAAACATGAACACTGAAGCTTTCTTT,CASSQDPTNMNTEAFF
TRBJ2-5,.,TRBV6-2/TRBV6-3,.,TGTGCCAGCAGTTACTCGGAGGTACAAGAGACCCAGTACTTC,CASSYSEVQETQYF
TRBJ2-7,.,TRBV7-9,.,TGTGCCAGCAGCTTAGATGGGCGTCTCAGCGAGCAGTACTTC,CASSLDGRLSEQYF
TRBJ2-5,.,TRBV29-1,TRBD1,TGCAGCGCCGGACAGGCACAAGAGACCCAGTACTTC,CSAGQAQETQYF
TRBJ2-1,.,TRBV20-1,.,TGCAGTGCTAGAGATAGCAGACCATACAATGAGCAGTTCTTC,CSARDSRPYNEQFF
TRBJ2-1,.,TRBV29-1,TRBD2,TGCAGCGTTGAAAGGACTAGCAATGAGCAGTTCTTC,CSVERTSNEQFF
TRBJ2-7,.,TRBV28,TRBD2,TGTGCCAGCAGTCGAGCGGGAGGGCTTCACTTC,CASSRAGGLHF
TRBJ1-2,few,TRBV3-1,.,TGTACCAGCAGCCAAGGGGCAGGGCAGGTTGGCTACACCTTC,CTSSQGAGQVGYTF
TRBJ2-7,many,TRBV2,.,TGTGCCAGCATAGAATGGGGCCCTCGCTCCTACGAGCAGTACTTC,CASIEWGPRSYEQYF
TRBJ1-2,many,TRBV28,TRBD1,TGTGCCAGCAGTACCTACCCGTTGGACAGGGGGCAAGGCTATGGCTACACCTTC,CASSTYPLDRGQGYGYTF
TRBJ2-5,many,TRBV5-1,TRBD2,TGCGCCAGCCGGTTGGGTAGCGGGACTAACCAAGAGACCCAGTACTTC,CASRLGSGTNQETQYF
TRBJ1-1,few,TRBV28,.,TGTGCCAGCAGTTTAATAGGACGGTTGAACACTGAAGCTTTCTTT,CASSLIGRLNTEAFF
TRBJ2-7,.,TRBV29-1,.,TGCGGCGTTGAAGAGGTCCAGGGGTCCGAGCAGTACTTC,CGVEEVQGSEQYF
TRBJ2-1,many,TRBV11-2,.,TGTGCCAGCAGCTCGTTTGGTAAGGGGAGCTACAATGAGCAGTTCTTC,CASSSFGKGSYNEQFF
TRBJ2-1,many,TRBV2,.,TGTGCCAGCCACCGACTCGGACGTTCCTACAATGAGCAGTTCTTC,CASHRLGRSYNEQFF
TRBJ1-1,few,TRBV11-2,.,TGTGCCAGCAGCTTAGGTCGGGCTATTGGGACTGAAGCTTTCTTT,CASSLGRAIGTEAFF
TRBJ1-1,many,TRBV28,.,TGTGCCAGCAGCACACCTACGGGTTGGGGCACTGAAGCTTTCTTT,CASSTPTGWGTEAFF
TRBJ1-5,many,TRBV2,TRBD1,TGTGCCAGCAGGCCGTCAGGGGGCGGTCAGCCCCAGCATTTT,CASRPSGGGQPQHF
TRBJ2-2,few,TRBV7-9,.,TGTGCCAGCAGTCGAACCGGGCTAGCCGACACCGGGGAGCTGTTTTTT,CASSRTGLADTGELFF
TRBJ2-2,.,TRBV7-9,.,TGTTCCCTGGGGCTTAGTGGTGCGGCAACCGGGGAGCTGTTTTTC,CSLGLSGAATGELFF